This T cell receptor (beta chain) was identified in a study of blood T cell repertoires in COVID-19. At the level of the study: The cDNA or gDNA used as material had been derived from T cells, B-cell-depleted T cells, or PBMCs.

Trimming removed 3 bases from V and 11 bases from J, with 16 bases in between. CDR3 length equals 13 residues. The repertoire was sequenced with immunoSEQ multiplex PCR; TCRdb's copy has only in-frame clones and lacks some. The sample includes around 430,000 clones, about 86% seen only once; the top ten take about 9.4%. This TCR came from a woman in her 50s who had recovered from COVID-19. The rearrangement links TRBV12-3 or TRBV12-4 to TRBJ1-2, with no clear D. Sample: PBMCs or T cells enriched from blood (not recorded which). In nucleotides, the CDR3 is TGTGCCAGCAGTTTTCTTTTGGAGATCGGGTACACCTTC. As protein: CASSFLLEIGYTF.